Below, one TCR beta chain is given with its context. The V gene lost 3 bases and the J gene lost 0 bases, with 8 bases spanning the gap. The CDR3 is 15 residues long. Germline CDR1 is MNHNY and CDR2 is SVGAGI (reference sequence). Here immunoSEQ multiplex PCR was the method, and the copy in TCRdb shows in-frame clones only, minus some. This sample carries over 55,000 clones, about 87% of them seen once, and the ten largest clones take approximately 1.8%. These data come from a study of OX40 agonist ivuxolimab in advanced cancers. The specimen was CD4+ or CD8+ T cells sorted from blood, collected in a trial of the OX40 agonist ivuxolimab. The chain links TRBV6-6 to TRBJ2-2, with D perhaps matching TRBD1 (5 bases). The receptor was derived from an adult with an advanced solid tumor such as melanoma, head and neck, liver or kidney cancer. CDR3 coding DNA: TGTGCCAGCAGTTATTACAGGCCGAACACCGGGGAGCTGTTTTTT. Translated, it gives CASSYYRPNTGELFF.